Listed below are T cell receptor beta chains from one sample, sequenced in a study of blood T cell repertoires in COVID-19. Profiling relied on immunoSEQ multiplex PCR, and the TCRdb table lists in-frame clones only, not all of them. The sample includes about 94,000 clones, 65% to 85% of them seen just once. The material sequenced was peripheral blood. The receptors were gathered from a man in his 60s with acute or convalescent COVID-19. Each CDR3 is given with its conserved first and last residue. Fields, in order: J gene, clone size, D gene, V gene, CDR3 DNA, CDR3 protein. A D gene is named only where the DNA matches it firmly. Clone sizes are given selectively: once, few, many, or a class where the clone is expanded.

>TRBJ2-1|NA|TRBD2|TRBV7-8
TGTGCCAGCAGCTCGACTAGCGGGGGGGACAATGAGCAGTTCTTC
CASSSTSGGDNEQFF
>TRBJ1-2|NA|NA|TRBV6-1
TGTGCCAGCAGTGAAACCAGGGCGTACACCTTC
CASSETRAYTF
>TRBJ1-2|NA|NA|TRBV5-8
TGTGCCAGCAGCTTGGTTGGGGGAGGGAATGATGGCTACACCTTC
CASSLVGGGNDGYTF
>TRBJ2-7|few|TRBD2|TRBV19
TGTGCCAGTACCTCAAGCGGGGGTTGGGAGCAGTACTTC
CASTSSGGWEQYF
>TRBJ1-2|NA|NA|TRBV4-1
TGCGCCAGCAGCCAAGGTGGGGCGGATGGTGGCTACACCTTC
CASSQGGADGGYTF
>TRBJ1-1|NA|NA|TRBV7-2
TGTGCCAGCAGCGCCCGACTCGGAACTGAAGCTTTCTTT
CASSARLGTEAFF
>TRBJ2-4|NA|NA|TRBV6-4
TGTGCCAGCAGTGAAAGGGGGAATGCCAAAAACATTCAGTACTTC
CASSERGNAKNIQYF
>TRBJ1-1|NA|NA|TRBV6-5
TGTGCCAGCAGTTACGCGGGGGCTGGTACTGAAGCTTTCTTT
CASSYAGAGTEAFF
>TRBJ1-6|NA|NA|TRBV27
TGTGCCAGCAGTACAGGGTCCTATAATTCACCCCTCCACTTT
CASSTGSYNSPLHF
>TRBJ1-4|NA|NA|TRBV7-9
TGTGCCAGCAGCCTAACAGGTGGAAGGACTAATGAAAAACTGTTTTTT
CASSLTGGRTNEKLFF
>TRBJ1-1|NA|TRBD1|TRBV10-2
TGCGCCAGCATTCCCGGGACAGGGGTGGAAGTGGCTTTCTTT
CASIPGTGVEVAFF
>TRBJ1-1|NA|TRBD1|TRBV7-9
TGTGCCAGCAGCTTAGGGCCCGACAGGGGCGCCACTGAAGCTTTCTTT
CASSLGPDRGATEAFF
>TRBJ1-4|NA|NA|TRBV4-1
TGCGCCAGCAGCCAGGTAGCGGGGACAACTAATGAAAAACTGTTTTTT
CASSQVAGTTNEKLFF
>TRBJ2-5|once|NA|TRBV6-5
TGTGCCAGCAGCCGCGTTAGGGCGGGGGCGGCCCAGTACTTC
CASSRVRAGAAQYF
>TRBJ1-6|NA|TRBD1|TRBV7-9
TGTGCCAGCAGCGCCAGGGGGTTAGGTAATTCACCCCTCCACTTT
CASSARGLGNSPLHF
>TRBJ1-2|NA|TRBD1|TRBV5-4
TGTGCCAGCAGCCGGGACAGGGGCTATGGCTACACCTTC
CASSRDRGYGYTF
>TRBJ2-2|NA|TRBD1|TRBV7-7
TGTGCCAGCAGCCCGGACGGACAGGGTACCGGGGAGCTGTTTTTT
CASSPDGQGTGELFF
>TRBJ1-3|few|TRBD1|TRBV3-1/TRBV3-2
TGTGCCAGCAGCCAACTAGGGGGCAACCCTGGAAACACCATATATTTT
CASSQLGGNPGNTIYF
>TRBJ2-2|NA|NA|TRBV4-3
TGCGCCAGCAGCCAAGATTGGCGGGGTGGCACCGGGGAGCTGTTTTTT
CASSQDWRGGTGELFF
>TRBJ1-2|NA|NA|TRBV9
TGTGCCAGCAGCGTATCGAACGAGGACTACACCTTC
CASSVSNEDYTF
>TRBJ1-1|NA|TRBD1|TRBV4-3
TGCGCCAGCAGCCAAGAGGACAGGGGGAACACTGAAGCTTTCTTT
CASSQEDRGNTEAFF
>TRBJ2-7|few|TRBD2|TRBV2
TGTGCCACCAAGTTACGGGGGGTCTCAGACGAGCAGTACTTC
CATKLRGVSDEQYF
>TRBJ1-1|NA|TRBD1|TRBV10-3
TGTGCCATCAGTACGACAGGGCAACGGGCGGCGTACACTGAAGCTTTCTTT
CAISTTGQRAAYTEAFF
>TRBJ1-1|NA|NA|TRBV6-5
TGTGCCAGCAGGAGGGTGGGGGGAGCAGAAGCTTTCTTT
CASRRVGGAEAFF
>TRBJ1-6|NA|NA|TRBV5-1
TGCGCCAGCAGCTTGGCCTTGACTAATAATTCACCCCTCCACTTT
CASSLALTNNSPLHF
>TRBJ2-1|NA|NA|TRBV5-6
TGTGCCAGCAGCGCTAGATACAATGAGCAGTTCTTC
CASSARYNEQFF
>TRBJ2-7|NA|TRBD2|TRBV30
TGTGCCTGGAGTGTTGGTAGCGGGGGGGCCTACGAGCAGTACTTC
CAWSVGSGGAYEQYF